The 9 T cell receptor beta chains in this list originate from one sample, sequenced in a study of blood T cells in healthy people across ages. A second PCR, run for roughly 7 to 11 cycles, used a sample-barcoded 5' primer plus a J-beta primer mix. TCRdb re-analysed the 5' RACE reads in MiXCR, keeping a single row per CDR3 protein. There are about a million distinct CDR3 sequences in the sample; roughly 51% occur only once, and about a fifth lies in the top ten. Sequencing was carried out using blood. The receptors stem from a woman aged 55-75 years in good health.

This chain links TRBV6-1 with TRBJ1-5, with D maybe TRBD1 (5 bases). Looked up from germline, CDR1 is MNHNS and CDR2 is SASEGT. The CDR3 has 13 residues. The ends were cut back, 6 bases at V and 6 bases at J, with 12 bases in the middle. The CDR3 region is CASSLRDRQPQHF. In nucleotides, the CDR3 is TGTGCCAGCAGCCTCAGGGATCGTCAGCCCCAGCATTTT.

This clonotype was seen only a few times. V usage is TRBV6-6 and J usage is TRBJ2-7; TRBD1 agrees at 9 bases. Trimming cost V 8 bases and J 5 bases; bases outside gene matches: 16. The CDR3 runs to 16 residues. Germline lookup yields CDR1 MNHNY and CDR2 SVGAGI (reference sequence). The CDR3 sequence: CASGTTRDREVHEQYF. The CDR3 DNA reads as TGTGCCAGCGGAACGACCCGGGACAGGGAAGTCCACGAGCAGTACTTC.

This chain connects TRBV27 to TRBJ2-2, with D maybe TRBD1 (5 bases). The CDR3 length is 14 residues. Germline V gene data show CDR1 as MNHEY and CDR2 as SMNVEV (reference sequence). V lost 6 bases and J lost 3, with 11 bases in between. CDR3 loop: CASSWSRDTGELFF. The CDR3 region has the DNA TGTGCCAGCAGCTGGAGCAGGGACACCGGGGAGCTGTTTTTT.

The genes are TRBV29-1 and TRBJ2-1; weak D call: TRBD2 (7 bases). CDR3 length equals 14 residues. Trimming removed 1 base at V and 6 bases at J, with 13 bases between. In germline, CDR1 is SQVTM, CDR2 ANQGSEA. DNA for the CDR3: TGCAGCGTTGAAGTGGGGGCGGGGGCCAATGAGCAGTTCTTC. Translated, it gives CSVEVGAGANEQFF.

The chain combines TRBV11-2 with TRBJ2-7, with 7 bases that match TRBD2. The J call may be faulty, since TRBJ2-5 better matches the DNA end. The germline V gene encodes CDR1 SGHAT and CDR2 FQNNGV. The CDR3 is 12 amino acids. CDR3 DNA: TGTGCCAGCAACCTAGCGGTTGAGACCCAGTACTTC. It translates to CASNLAVETQYF.

A few counts support this clonotype. V gene TRBV6-2 or TRBV6-3 combines with J gene TRBJ1-5; TRBD1 matches at 8 bases. Per the germline V gene, CDR1 is MNHEY and CDR2 is SVGEGT. With V trimmed by 2 bases and J by 3 bases, 6 bases remained unmatched. CDR3 length: 16 amino acids. The chain's CDR3 is CASSYTGTGHNQPQHF. CDR3 sequence (DNA): TGTGCCAGCAGTTACACCGGGACAGGCCACAATCAGCCCCAGCATTTT.

The chain links TRBV28 to TRBJ2-1, with D hard to call. Trimming took 7 bases from V and 3 from J, leaving 13 bases between them. This CDR3 region has 14 residues. CDR1 is MDHEN and CDR2 is SYDVKM in the germline V gene. In DNA form, the CDR3 reads TGTGCCAGCAAAGAAGGGCCGATCTACAATGAGCAGTTCTTC. Its translation is CASKEGPIYNEQFF.

The chain is built from TRBV7-9 and TRBJ2-1; D may be TRBD2 (6 bases). The CDR3 has 15 residues. Germline loops: CDR1 SEHNR, CDR2 FQNEAQ (reference sequence). V dropped 1 base and J dropped 5 bases, with 12 bases sitting between them. CDR3 sequence: CASSLGGVLDNEQFF. The CDR3 DNA sequence: TGTGCCAGCAGCTTAGGGGGGGTTCTCGACAATGAGCAGTTCTTC.

The chain joins TRBV11-2 to TRBJ2-3; the D gene is possibly TRBD2 (6 bases). This CDR3 contains 16 residues. Germline CDR1 SGHAT, CDR2 FQNNGV. V gave up 4 bases and J gave up 6 bases, with 20 bases separating them. The CDR3 coding sequence is TGTGCCAGCAGCTCCGGGACTTGGGGAGGTGGTGATACGCAGTATTTT. It specifies CASSSGTWGGGDTQYF.